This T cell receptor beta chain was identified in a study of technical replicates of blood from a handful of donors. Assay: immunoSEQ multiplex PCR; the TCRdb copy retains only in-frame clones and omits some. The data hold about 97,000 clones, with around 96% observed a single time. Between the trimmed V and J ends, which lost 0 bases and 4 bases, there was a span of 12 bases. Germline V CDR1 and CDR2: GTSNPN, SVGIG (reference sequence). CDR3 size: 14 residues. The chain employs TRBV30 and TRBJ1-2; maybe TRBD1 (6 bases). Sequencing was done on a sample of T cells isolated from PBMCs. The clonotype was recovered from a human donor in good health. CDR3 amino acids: CAWSVNRVIYGYTF. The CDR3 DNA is TGTGCCTGGAGTGTAAACAGGGTCATCTATGGCTACACCTTC.